This TCR beta chain was captured by sequencing in a study of Graves' ophthalmopathy and Graves' hyperthyroidism. Study information: Peripheral blood sampling preceded any treatment and occurred at initial diagnosis. Study-wide results and caveats: Blood contained most expanded thyroid clonotypes exceeding 0.001 frequency.

Investigators amplified TCR beta CDR3 regions from RNA transcripts. Scientists carried out first-round RT-PCR using HTBI primers and then a second-round multiplex PCR. One entry per CDR3 protein, called by TCRdb with MiXCR from the multiplex PCR reads. Among approximately 700,000 distinct CDR3 sequences, over 40% were seen once, and the ten largest hold over 2.5%. Germline values: CDR1 SGDLS, CDR2 YYNGEE. The CDR3 is made up of 11 amino acids. Concerning this clonotype: Its matching antigen is unknown. An end of the junction does not agree with germline; a read error may underlie this.

The sequence came from an adult man with Graves' ophthalmopathy. The specimen sequenced was peripheral blood. V gene TRBV9 combines with J gene TRBJ1-3; D possibly corresponds to TRBD1 (5 bases). CDR3 DNA sequence: TGCGCCAGCTCCCGAGGGGACACCATATATTTT. It is translated as CASSRGDTIYF.